These T cell receptor beta chains were read from a single sample in a study of T cell responses to AZD1222 COVID-19 vaccine. TCRdb keeps only in-frame clones here, not all; method: immunoSEQ multiplex PCR. Of about 160,000 clones in the sample, 88% were seen once. This sample comprised peripheral blood, obtained on day 0 of AZD1222 vaccination. These receptor sequences come from an adult in good health. Each CDR3 is given without its conserved first and last residue. A D gene is named only where the DNA matches it firmly.

V gene	J gene	D gene	CDR3 protein
TRBV27	TRBJ1-1	TRBD1	ASSFTGAVTEAF
TRBV11-2	TRBJ1-1	NA	ASSYSRAKGNTEAF
TRBV9	TRBJ1-2	TRBD1	ASSVGQGGYT
TRBV5-1	TRBJ2-1	TRBD2	ASSWGLAGAGNEQF
TRBV6-5	TRBJ2-7	NA	ASRGLTVPYEQY
TRBV14	TRBJ1-4	NA	ASRESGWGEKLF
TRBV28	TRBJ1-2	NA	ASSLGSRKYGYT
TRBV19	TRBJ1-6	NA	ASSIPGLTNSPLH
TRBV6-2/TRBV6-3	TRBJ1-1	TRBD1	ASSYFPDRGLSLNTEAF
TRBV5-1	TRBJ1-1	NA	ASSLVAEVAF
TRBV10-3	TRBJ1-5	NA	AISDGQPQH